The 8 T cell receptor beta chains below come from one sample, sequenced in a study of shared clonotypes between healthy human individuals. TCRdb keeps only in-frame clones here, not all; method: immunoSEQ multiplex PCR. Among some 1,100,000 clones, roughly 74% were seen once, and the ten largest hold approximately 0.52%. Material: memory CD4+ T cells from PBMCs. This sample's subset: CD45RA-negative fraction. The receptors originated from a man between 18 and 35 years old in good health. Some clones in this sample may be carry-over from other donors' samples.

The CDR3 reads CASGPFSQPQHF. CDR3 sequence (DNA): TGTGCCAGTGGACCTTTCAGTCAGCCCCAGCATTTT. The V gene is TRBV28, the J gene TRBJ1-5; unclear D gene. CDR3 length equals 12 residues. V lost 9 bases and J lost 6, with 12 bases in between. Germline V gives CDR1 MDHEN, CDR2 SYDVKM.

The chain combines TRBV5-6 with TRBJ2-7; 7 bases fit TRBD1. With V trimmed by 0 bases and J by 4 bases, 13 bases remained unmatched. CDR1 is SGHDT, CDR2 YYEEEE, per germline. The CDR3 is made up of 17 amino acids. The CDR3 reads CASSLVLRGQVPYEQYF. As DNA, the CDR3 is TGTGCCAGCAGCTTGGTGCTACGCGGACAGGTCCCTTACGAGCAGTACTTC.

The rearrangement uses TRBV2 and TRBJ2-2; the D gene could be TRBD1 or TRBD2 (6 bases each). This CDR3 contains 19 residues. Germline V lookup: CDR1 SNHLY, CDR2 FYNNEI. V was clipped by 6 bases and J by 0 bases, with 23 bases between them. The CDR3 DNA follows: TGTGCCAGCAGGGGATCTAGCGAGAGGGGGTTCGCGAACACCGGGGAGCTGTTTTTT. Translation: CASRGSSERGFANTGELFF.

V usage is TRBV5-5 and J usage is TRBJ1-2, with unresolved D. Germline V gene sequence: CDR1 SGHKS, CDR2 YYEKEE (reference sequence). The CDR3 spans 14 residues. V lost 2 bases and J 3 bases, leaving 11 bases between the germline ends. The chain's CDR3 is CASSFGRQHYGYTF. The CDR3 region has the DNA TGTGCCAGCAGCTTTGGGCGGCAACACTATGGCTACACCTTC.

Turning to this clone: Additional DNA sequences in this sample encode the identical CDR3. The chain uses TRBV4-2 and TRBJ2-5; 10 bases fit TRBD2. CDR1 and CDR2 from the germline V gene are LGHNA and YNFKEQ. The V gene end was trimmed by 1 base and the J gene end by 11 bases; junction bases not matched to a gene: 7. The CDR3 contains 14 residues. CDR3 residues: CASSQGTSGYEQYF. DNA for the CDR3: TGTGCCAGCAGCCAAGGGACTAGCGGTTATGAGCAGTACTTC.

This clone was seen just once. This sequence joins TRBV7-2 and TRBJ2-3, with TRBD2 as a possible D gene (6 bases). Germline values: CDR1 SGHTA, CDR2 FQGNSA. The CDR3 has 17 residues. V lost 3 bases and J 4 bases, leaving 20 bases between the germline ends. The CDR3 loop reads CASSFQDGLWGADTQYF. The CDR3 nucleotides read TGTGCCAGCAGCTTTCAAGACGGCCTCTGGGGGGCAGATACGCAGTATTTT.

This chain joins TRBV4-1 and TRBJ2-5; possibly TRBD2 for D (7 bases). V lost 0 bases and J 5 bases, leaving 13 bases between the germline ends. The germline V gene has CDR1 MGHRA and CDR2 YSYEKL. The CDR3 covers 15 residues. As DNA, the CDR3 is TGCGCCAGCAGCCAAGATGGGGGGGCCAGGGAGACCCAGTACTTC. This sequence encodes CASSQDGGARETQYF.

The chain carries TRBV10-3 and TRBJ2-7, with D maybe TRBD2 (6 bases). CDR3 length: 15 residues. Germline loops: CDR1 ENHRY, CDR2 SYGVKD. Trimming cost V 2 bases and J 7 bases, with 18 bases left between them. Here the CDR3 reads CAISEGDWGSGEQYF. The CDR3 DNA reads TGTGCCATCAGTGAGGGGGACTGGGGATCTGGGGAGCAGTACTTC.